A selection of T cell receptor beta chains follows, all from one sample in a study of a mutant IDH1 vaccine in newly diagnosed glioma. This table comes from immunoSEQ multiplex PCR, and its TCRdb copy is limited to in-frame clones, with some not included. The repertoire holds 85,000 to 100,000 clones, with roughly 80% as singletons. The sequences come from PBMCs, collected from a glioma patient treated with radiotherapy, temozolomide or both. The receptors were gathered from a woman between 50 and 59 years old with glioma. The CDR3 runs from the conserved cysteine through the conserved F or W. A D gene is named only where the DNA matches it firmly. Clone size appears in some rows only: once, few, many, or a class for an expanded clone.

CDR3aa	CDR3nt	v_gene	d_gene	j_gene	abundance
CASSIVGTQNEKLFF	TGTGCCAGTAGTATTGTCGGGACGCAAAATGAAAAACTGTTTTTT	TRBV19	NA	TRBJ1-4	few
CASSSTVYGYTF	TGCGCCAGCAGCTCGACAGTCTATGGCTACACCTTC	TRBV5-1	NA	TRBJ1-2	NA
CAWSEGNTEAFF	TGTGCCTGGAGTGAAGGGAACACTGAAGCTTTCTTT	TRBV30	NA	TRBJ1-1	NA
CASSAEGNTEAFF	TGTGCCAGCAGCGCCGAGGGGAACACTGAAGCTTTCTTT	TRBV7-9	NA	TRBJ1-1	once
CASSRRDTIDEQFF	TGTGCCAGCAGCCGCCGGGACACCATCGATGAGCAGTTCTTC	TRBV7-2	NA	TRBJ2-1	NA
CAISGTGGETEAFF	TGTGCCATCAGTGGAACAGGGGGCGAAACTGAAGCTTTCTTT	TRBV10-3	TRBD1	TRBJ1-1	NA
CASSLTGVNQPQHF	TGTGCCAGCAGTTTGACCGGGGTAAATCAGCCCCAGCATTTT	TRBV27	NA	TRBJ1-5	few
CASGTGPIFF	TGCGCCAGCGGGACCGGGCCGATTTTTTTT	TRBV4-1	NA	TRBJ1-4	NA
CASSLTGQRTDTQYF	TGTGCCAGCAGCCTTACGGGACAGCGCACAGATACGCAGTATTTT	TRBV6-5	TRBD1	TRBJ2-3	NA
CASSLFGGGVSETQYF	TGCGCCAGCAGCTTGTTCGGCGGGGGGGTGTCAGAGACCCAGTACTTC	TRBV5-1	TRBD2	TRBJ2-5	NA
CASSESNQETQYF	TGCGCCAGCAGTGAGTCGAATCAAGAGACCCAGTACTTC	TRBV10-1	NA	TRBJ2-5	NA
CTTGMGSYNEQFF	TGCACCACGGGGATGGGTTCCTACAATGAGCAGTTCTTC	TRBV29-1	NA	TRBJ2-1	once
CASGTGQDTEAFF	TGTGCCAGCGGGACCGGACAGGACACTGAAGCTTTCTTT	TRBV28	TRBD1	TRBJ1-1	few
CSASGTGGQGNEKLFF	TGCAGCGCTTCCGGGACAGGGGGCCAAGGGAATGAAAAACTGTTTTTT	TRBV29-1	TRBD1	TRBJ1-4	few
CASGRWGAADTQYF	TGTGCCAGCGGCCGATGGGGGGCGGCAGATACGCAGTATTTT	TRBV7-9	NA	TRBJ2-3	NA
CASSVWGGYEQYF	TGTGCCAGCAGTGTATGGGGAGGCTACGAGCAGTACTTC	TRBV27	NA	TRBJ2-7	NA
CASSDRGSNTGELFF	TGTGCCAGCAGTGACCGGGGTTCGAACACCGGGGAGCTGTTTTTT	TRBV5-4	NA	TRBJ2-2	once
CATLTAEAFF	TGTGCCACCTTGACTGCGGAAGCTTTCTTT	TRBV2	NA	TRBJ1-1	few
CASSVYGATEAFF	TGTGCCAGCAGCGTTTACGGGGCCACTGAAGCTTTCTTT	TRBV9	NA	TRBJ1-1	NA
CASSFSGTTLYYGYTF	TGTGCCAGCAGTTTCTCCGGGACGACACTTTACTATGGCTACACCTTC	TRBV27	NA	TRBJ1-2	NA
CASSRGLGNQPQHF	TGTGCCAGCAGTAGGGGGCTGGGCAATCAGCCCCAGCATTTT	TRBV2	TRBD1	TRBJ1-5	NA
CASVNEAGTFDEQYF	TGTGCCAGCGTGAACGAAGCAGGGACTTTCGACGAGCAGTACTTC	TRBV4-2	NA	TRBJ2-7	NA
CASSWGTMNTEAFF	TGTGCCAGCAGTTGGGGGACGATGAACACTGAAGCTTTCTTT	TRBV27	NA	TRBJ1-1	NA
CASSSTGGVDNEQFF	TGTGCCAGCTCTTCCACAGGGGGCGTCGACAATGAGCAGTTCTTC	TRBV4-2	TRBD1	TRBJ2-1	NA
CASSVIFEVAADTQYF	TGTGCCAGCAGTGTTATCTTTGAGGTAGCCGCAGATACGCAGTATTTT	TRBV2	NA	TRBJ2-3	NA
CSAEQEETQYF	TGCAGCGCCGAACAGGAAGAGACCCAGTACTTC	TRBV29-1	NA	TRBJ2-5	NA